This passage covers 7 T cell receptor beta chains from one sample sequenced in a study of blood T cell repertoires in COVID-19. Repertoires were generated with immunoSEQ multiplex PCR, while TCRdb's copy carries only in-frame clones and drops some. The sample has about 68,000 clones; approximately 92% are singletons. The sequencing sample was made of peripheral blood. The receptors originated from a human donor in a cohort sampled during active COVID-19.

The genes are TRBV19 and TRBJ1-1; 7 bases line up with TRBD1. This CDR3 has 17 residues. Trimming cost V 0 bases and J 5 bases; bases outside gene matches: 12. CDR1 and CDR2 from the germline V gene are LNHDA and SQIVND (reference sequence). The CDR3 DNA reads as TGTGCCAGTAGTATAGAGGGGGTTAGGAGGGGGCGAACTGAAGCTTTCTTT. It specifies CASSIEGVRRGRTEAFF.

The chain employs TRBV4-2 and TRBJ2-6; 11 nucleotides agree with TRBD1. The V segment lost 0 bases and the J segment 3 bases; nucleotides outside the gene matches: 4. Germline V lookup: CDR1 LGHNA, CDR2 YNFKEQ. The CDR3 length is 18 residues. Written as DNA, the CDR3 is TGTGCCAGCAGCCAAGAGGGACAGGGGGACGGTGGGGCCAACGTCCTGACTTTC. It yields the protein CASSQEGQGDGGANVLTF.

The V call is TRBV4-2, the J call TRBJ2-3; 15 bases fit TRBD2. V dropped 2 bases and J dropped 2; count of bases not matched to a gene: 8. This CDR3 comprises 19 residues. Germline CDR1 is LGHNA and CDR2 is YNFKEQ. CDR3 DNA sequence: TGTGCCAGCAGCCAAATCCCGGGACTAGCGGGGGGAGACACAGATACGCAGTATTTT. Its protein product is CASSQIPGLAGGDTDTQYF.

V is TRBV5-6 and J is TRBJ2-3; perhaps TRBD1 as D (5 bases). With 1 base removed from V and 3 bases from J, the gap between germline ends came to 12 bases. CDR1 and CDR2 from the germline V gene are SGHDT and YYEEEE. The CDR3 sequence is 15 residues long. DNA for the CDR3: TGTGCCAGCAGCTTGTTAATCAGGGATACAGATACGCAGTATTTT. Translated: CASSLLIRDTDTQYF.

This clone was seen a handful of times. CDR3 sequence: CATEPLGAGEQYF. The CDR3 nucleotides read TGTGCCACCGAACCCCTTGGAGCGGGCGAGCAGTACTTC. This chain connects TRBV11-2 to TRBJ2-7; possible D gene TRBD2, 6 bases. The germline CDR1 and CDR2 sequences are SGHAT and FQNNGV. V shed 10 bases and J shed 6 bases, with 19 bases lying between them. The CDR3 has 13 amino acids.

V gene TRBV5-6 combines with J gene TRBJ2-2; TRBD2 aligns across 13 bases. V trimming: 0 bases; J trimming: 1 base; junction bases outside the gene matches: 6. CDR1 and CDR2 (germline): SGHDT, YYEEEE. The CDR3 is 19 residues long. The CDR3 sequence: CASSLGRTSGGLNTGELFF. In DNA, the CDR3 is TGTGCCAGCAGCTTGGGAAGGACTAGCGGGGGACTGAACACCGGGGAGCTGTTTTTT.

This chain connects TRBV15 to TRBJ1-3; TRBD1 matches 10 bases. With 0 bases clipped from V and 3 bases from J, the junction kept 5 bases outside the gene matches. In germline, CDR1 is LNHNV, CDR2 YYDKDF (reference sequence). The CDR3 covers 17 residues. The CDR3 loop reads CATSREPGQGFGNTIYF. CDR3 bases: TGTGCCACCAGCAGAGAACCGGGACAGGGGTTTGGAAACACCATATATTTT.